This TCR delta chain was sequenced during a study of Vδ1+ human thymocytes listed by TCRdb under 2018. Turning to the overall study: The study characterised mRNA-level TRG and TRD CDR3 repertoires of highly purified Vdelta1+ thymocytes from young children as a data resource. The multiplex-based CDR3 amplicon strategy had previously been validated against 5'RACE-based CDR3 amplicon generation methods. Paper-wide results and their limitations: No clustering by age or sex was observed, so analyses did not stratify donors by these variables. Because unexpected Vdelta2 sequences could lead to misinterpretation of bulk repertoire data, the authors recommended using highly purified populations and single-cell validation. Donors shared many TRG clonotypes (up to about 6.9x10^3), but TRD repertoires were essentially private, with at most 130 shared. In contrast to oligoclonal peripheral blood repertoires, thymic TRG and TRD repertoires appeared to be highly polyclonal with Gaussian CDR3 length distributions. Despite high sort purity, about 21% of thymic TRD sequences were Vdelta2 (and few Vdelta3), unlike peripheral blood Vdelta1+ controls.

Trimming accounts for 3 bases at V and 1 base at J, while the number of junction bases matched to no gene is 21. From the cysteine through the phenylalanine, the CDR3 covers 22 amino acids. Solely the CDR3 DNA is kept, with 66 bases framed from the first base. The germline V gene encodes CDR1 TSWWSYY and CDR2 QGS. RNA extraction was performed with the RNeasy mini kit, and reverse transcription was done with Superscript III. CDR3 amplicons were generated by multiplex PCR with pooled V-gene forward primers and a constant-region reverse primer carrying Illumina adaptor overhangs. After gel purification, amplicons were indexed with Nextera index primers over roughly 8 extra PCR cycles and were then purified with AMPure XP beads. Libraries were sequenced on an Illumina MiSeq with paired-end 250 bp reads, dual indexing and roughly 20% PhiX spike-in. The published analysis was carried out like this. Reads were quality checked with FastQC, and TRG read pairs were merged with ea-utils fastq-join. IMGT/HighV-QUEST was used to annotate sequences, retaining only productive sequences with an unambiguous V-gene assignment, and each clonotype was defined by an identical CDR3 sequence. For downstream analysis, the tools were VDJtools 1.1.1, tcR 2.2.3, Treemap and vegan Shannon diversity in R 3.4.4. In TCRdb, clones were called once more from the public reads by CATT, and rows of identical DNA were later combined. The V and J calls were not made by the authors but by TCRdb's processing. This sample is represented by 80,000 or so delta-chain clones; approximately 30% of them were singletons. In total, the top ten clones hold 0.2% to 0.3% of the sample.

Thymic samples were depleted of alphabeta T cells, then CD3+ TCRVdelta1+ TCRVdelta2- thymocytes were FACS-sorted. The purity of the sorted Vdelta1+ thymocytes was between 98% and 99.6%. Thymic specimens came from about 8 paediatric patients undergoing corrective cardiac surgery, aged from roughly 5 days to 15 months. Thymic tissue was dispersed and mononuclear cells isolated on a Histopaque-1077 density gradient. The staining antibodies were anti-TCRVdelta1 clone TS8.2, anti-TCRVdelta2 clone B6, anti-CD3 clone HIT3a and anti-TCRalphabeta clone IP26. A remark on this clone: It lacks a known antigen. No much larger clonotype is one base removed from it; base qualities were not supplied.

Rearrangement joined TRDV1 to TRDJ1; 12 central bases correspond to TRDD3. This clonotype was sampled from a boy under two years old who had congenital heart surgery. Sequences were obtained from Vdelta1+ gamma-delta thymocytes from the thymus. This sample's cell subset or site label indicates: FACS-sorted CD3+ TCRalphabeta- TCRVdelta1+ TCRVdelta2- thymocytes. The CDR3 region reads CALGEKLPFPWGIRGGTDKLIF. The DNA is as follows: TGTGCTCTTGGGGAGAAACTTCCTTTTCCCTGGGGGATACGCGGGGGCACCGATAAACTCATCTTT.